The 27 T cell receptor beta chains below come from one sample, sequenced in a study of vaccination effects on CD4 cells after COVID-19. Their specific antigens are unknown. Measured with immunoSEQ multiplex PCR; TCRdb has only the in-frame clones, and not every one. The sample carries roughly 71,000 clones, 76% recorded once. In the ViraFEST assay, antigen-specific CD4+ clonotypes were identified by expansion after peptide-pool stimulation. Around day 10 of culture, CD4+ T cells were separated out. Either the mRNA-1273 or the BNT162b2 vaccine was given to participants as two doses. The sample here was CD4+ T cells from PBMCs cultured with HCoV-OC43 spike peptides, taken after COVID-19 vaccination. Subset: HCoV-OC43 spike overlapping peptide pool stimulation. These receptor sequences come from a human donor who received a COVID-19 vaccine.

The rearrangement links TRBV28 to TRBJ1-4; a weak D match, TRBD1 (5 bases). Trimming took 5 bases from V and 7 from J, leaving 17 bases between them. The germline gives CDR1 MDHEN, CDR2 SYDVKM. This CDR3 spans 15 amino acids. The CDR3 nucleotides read TGTGCCAGCAGTCCCGGGGGGGGATTCTCTGAAAAACTGTTTTTT. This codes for CASSPGGGFSEKLFF.

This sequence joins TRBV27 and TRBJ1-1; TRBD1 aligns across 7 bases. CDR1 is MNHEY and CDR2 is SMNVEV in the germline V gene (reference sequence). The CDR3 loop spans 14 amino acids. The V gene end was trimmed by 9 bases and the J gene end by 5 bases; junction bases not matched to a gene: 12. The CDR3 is CASTPWQGGTEAFF. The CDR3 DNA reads TGTGCCAGTACTCCCTGGCAGGGGGGGACTGAAGCTTTCTTT.

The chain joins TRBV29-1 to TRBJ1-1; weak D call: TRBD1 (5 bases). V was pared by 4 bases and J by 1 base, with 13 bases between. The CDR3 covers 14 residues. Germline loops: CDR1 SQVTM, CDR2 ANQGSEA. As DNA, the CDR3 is TGCAGCGTTGTGGAGGGGCCCCCGAACACTGAAGCTTTCTTT. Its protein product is CSVVEGPPNTEAFF.

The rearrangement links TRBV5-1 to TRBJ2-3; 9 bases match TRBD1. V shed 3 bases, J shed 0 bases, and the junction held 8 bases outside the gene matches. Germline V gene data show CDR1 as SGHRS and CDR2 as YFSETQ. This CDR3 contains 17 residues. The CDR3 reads CASSWTGTGFSTDTQYF. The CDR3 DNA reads TGCGCCAGCAGCTGGACCGGGACAGGGTTTAGCACAGATACGCAGTATTTT.

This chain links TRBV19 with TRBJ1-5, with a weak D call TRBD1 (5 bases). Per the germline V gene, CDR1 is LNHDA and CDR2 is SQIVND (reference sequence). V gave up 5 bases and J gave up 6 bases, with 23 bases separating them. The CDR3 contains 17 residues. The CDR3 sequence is CASSDYVGRGVSQPQHF. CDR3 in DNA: TGTGCCAGTAGTGACTATGTAGGGAGGGGAGTTAGTCAGCCCCAGCATTTT.

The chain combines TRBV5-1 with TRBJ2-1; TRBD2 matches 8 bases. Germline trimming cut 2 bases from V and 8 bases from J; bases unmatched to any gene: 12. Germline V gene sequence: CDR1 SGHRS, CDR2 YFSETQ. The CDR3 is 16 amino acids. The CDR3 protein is CASSFLAGGSGDEQFF. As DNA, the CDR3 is TGCGCCAGCAGCTTCCTGGCGGGGGGTTCTGGGGATGAGCAGTTCTTC.

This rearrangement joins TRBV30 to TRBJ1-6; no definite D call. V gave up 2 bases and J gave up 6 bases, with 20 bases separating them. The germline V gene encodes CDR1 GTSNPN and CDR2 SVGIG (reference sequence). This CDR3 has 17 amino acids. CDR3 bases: TGTGCCTGGAGTTTTTTGGGCGGTCGCGGACGTAATTCACCCCTCCACTTT. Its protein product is CAWSFLGGRGRNSPLHF.

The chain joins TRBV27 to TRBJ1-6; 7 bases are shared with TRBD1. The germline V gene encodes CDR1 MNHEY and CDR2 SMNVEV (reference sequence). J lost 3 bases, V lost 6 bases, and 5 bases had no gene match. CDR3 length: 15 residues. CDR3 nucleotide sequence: TGTGCCAGCAGGTCGACAGGGCTCTATAATTCACCCCTCCACTTT. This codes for CASRSTGLYNSPLHF.

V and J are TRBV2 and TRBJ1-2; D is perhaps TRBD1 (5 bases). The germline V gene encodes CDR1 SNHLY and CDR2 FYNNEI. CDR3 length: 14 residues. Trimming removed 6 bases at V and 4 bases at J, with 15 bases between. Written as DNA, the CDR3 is TGTGCCAGCAGAACAGGTGCTGCCAGCTATGGCTACACCTTC. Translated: CASRTGAASYGYTF.

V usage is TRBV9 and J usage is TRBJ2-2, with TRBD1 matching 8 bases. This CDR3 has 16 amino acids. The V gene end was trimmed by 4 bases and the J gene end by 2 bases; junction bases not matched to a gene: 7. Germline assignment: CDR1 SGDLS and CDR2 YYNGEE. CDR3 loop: CASSPRAGGNTGELFF. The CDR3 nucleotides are TGTGCCAGCAGCCCCCGGGCAGGGGGCAACACCGGGGAGCTGTTTTTT.

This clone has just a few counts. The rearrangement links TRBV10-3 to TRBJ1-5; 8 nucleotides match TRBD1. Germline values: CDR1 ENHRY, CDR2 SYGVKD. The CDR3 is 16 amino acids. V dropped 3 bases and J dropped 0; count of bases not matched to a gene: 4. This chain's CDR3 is CAISDQGAFSNQPQHF. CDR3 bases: TGTGCCATCAGTGATCAGGGGGCGTTTAGCAATCAGCCCCAGCATTTT.

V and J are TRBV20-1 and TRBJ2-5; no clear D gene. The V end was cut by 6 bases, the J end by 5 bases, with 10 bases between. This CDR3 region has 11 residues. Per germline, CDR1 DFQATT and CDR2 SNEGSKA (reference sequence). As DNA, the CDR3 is TGCAGTGCCGAAGAAGGGGAGACCCAGTACTTC. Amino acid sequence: CSAEEGETQYF.

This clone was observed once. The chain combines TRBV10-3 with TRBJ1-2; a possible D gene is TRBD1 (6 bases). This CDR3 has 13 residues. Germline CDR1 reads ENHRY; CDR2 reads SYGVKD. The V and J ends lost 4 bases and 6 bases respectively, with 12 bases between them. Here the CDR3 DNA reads TGTGCCATCAGTGGGAATACAGGGAATGGCTACACCTTC. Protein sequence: CAISGNTGNGYTF.

The CDR3 coding sequence is TGTGCCAGCAGCTTGTCTCCGACGGACTACTATGGCTACACCTTC. Residues: CASSLSPTDYYGYTF. The chain recombines TRBV5-6 with TRBJ1-2; D call uncertain. CDR3 size: 15 residues. Trimming left V 1 base short and J 3 bases short, with 13 bases between. Germline values: CDR1 SGHDT, CDR2 YYEEEE.

CDR3 in amino acids: CASSSGGAKADTQYF. The CDR3 bases are TGTGCCAGCAGCTCGGGTGGGGCTAAAGCCGATACGCAGTATTTT. The V call is TRBV5-4, the J call TRBJ2-3; D is possibly TRBD1 (5 bases). There are 15 residues in the CDR3. V was clipped by 3 bases and J by 6 bases, with 17 bases between them. The germline gives CDR1 SGHNT, CDR2 YYREEE (reference sequence). The variable domain in full, completed from reference TRBV5-4 and TRBJ2-3, reads ETGVTQSPTHLIKTRGQQVTLRCSSQSGHNTVSWYQQALGQGPQFIFQYYREEENGRGNFPPRFSGLQFPNYSSELNVNALELDDSALYLCASSSGGAKADTQYFGPGTRLTVL.

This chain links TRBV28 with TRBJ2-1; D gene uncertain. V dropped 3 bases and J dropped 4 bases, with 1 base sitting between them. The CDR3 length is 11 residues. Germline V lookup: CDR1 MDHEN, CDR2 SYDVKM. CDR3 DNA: TGTGCCAGCAGTTTGTACAATGAGCAGTTCTTC. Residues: CASSLYNEQFF.

CDR3: CATSDPGVGQNTGELFF. DNA of the CDR3: TGTGCCACCAGTGACCCCGGGGTGGGACAGAACACCGGGGAGCTGTTTTTT. The chain has TRBV24-1 and TRBJ2-2; tentative D call: TRBD1 (6 bases). This CDR3 contains 17 residues. Germline V CDR1 and CDR2: KGHDR, SFDVKD. Trimming left V 4 bases short and J 1 base short, with 15 bases between.

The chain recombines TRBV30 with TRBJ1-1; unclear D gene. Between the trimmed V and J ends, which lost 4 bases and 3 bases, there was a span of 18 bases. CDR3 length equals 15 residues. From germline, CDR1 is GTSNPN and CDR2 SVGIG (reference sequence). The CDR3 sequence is CAWKGFAYSDTEAFF. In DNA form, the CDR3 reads TGTGCCTGGAAGGGTTTTGCCTACTCCGACACTGAAGCTTTCTTT.

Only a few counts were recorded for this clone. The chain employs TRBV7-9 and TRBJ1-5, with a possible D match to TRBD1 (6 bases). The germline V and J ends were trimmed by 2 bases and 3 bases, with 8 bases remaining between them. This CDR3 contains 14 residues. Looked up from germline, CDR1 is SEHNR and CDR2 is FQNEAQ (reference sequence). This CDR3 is CASSLSGANQPQHF. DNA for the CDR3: TGTGCCAGCAGCTTATCAGGGGCCAATCAGCCCCAGCATTTT.

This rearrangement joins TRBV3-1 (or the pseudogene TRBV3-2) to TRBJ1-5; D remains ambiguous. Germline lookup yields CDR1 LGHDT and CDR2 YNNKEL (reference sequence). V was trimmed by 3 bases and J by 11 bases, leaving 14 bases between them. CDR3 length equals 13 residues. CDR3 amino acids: CASSHGPTKAQHF. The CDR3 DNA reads TGTGCCAGCAGCCACGGGCCGACTAAGGCCCAGCATTTT.

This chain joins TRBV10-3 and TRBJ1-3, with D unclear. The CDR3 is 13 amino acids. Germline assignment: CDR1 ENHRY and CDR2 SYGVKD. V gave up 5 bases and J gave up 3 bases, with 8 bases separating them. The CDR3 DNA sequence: TGTGCCATCAGTCGTAGTAGTGGAAACACCATATATTTT. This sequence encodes CAISRSSGNTIYF.

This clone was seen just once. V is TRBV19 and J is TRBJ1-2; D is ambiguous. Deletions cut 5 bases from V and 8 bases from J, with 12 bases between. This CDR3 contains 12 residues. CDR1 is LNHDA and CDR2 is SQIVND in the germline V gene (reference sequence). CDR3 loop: CASSSRLGGYTF. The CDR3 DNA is TGTGCCAGTAGTTCCCGTTTGGGAGGCTACACCTTC.

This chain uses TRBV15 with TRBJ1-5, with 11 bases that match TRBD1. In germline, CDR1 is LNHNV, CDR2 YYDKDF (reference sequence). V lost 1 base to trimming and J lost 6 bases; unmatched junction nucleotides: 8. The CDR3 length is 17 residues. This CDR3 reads CATSRGNGQGAGQPQHF. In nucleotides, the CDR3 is TGTGCCACCAGCAGAGGTAACGGACAGGGGGCAGGTCAGCCCCAGCATTTT. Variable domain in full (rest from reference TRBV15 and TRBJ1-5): DAMVIQNPRYQVTQFGKPVTLSCSQTLNHNVMYWYQQKSSQAPKLLFHYYDKDFNNEADTPDNFQSRRPNTSFCFLDIRSPGLGDTAMYLCATSRGNGQGAGQPQHFGDGTRLSIL.

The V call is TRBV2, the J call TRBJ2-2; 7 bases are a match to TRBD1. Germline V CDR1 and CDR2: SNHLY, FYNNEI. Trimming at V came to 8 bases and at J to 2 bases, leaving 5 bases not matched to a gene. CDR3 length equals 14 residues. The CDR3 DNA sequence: TGTGCCAGCGTCCGGGACAGCAACACCGGGGAGCTGTTTTTT. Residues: CASVRDSNTGELFF. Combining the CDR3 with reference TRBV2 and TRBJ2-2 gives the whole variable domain EPEVTQTPSHQVTQMGQEVILRCVPISNHLYFYWYRQILGQKVEFLVSFYNNEISEKSEIFDDQFSVERPDGSNFTLKIRSTKLEDSAMYFCASVRDSNTGELFFGEGSRLTVL.

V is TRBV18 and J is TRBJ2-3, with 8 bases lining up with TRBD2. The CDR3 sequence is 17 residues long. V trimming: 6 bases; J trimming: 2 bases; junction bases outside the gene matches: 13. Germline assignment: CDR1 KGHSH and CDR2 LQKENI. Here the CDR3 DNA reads TGTGCCAGCTCCCCCGTAGCGGGAACCCTTACCACAGATACGCAGTATTTT. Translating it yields CASSPVAGTLTTDTQYF.

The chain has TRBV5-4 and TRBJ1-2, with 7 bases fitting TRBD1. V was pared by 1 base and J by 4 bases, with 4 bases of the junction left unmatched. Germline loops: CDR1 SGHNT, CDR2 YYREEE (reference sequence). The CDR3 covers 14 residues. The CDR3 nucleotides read TGTGCCAGCAGCTTGACAGGGGAGACCTATGGCTACACCTTC. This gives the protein CASSLTGETYGYTF.

This chain's CDR3 is CASSFAPYGYTF. The CDR3 coding sequence is TGTGCCAGCAGTTTCGCACCCTATGGCTACACCTTC. V and J are TRBV28 and TRBJ1-2, with no clear D. The CDR3 covers 12 residues. Between the trimmed V and J ends, which lost 3 bases and 4 bases, there was a span of 6 bases. Germline V gene sequence: CDR1 MDHEN, CDR2 SYDVKM.